These 14 T cell receptor beta chains share one sample of origin, sequenced in a study of T cell clonotyping in hematopoietic cell transplantation. Method: immunoSEQ multiplex PCR; TCRdb's copy keeps in-frame clones and lacks some. This sample has around 15,000 clones, with about 97% found just once. The material sequenced was peripheral blood mononuclear cells, taken 30 days after allogeneic stem cell transplant. These TCRs come from a female patient aged 50-59 years who had an allogeneic stem cell transplant from an unrelated donor, so T cells may come from the graft donor. Some clones in this sample may be carry-over from other donors' samples.

V and J are TRBV19 and TRBJ1-6; 9 bases fit TRBD1. V lost 5 bases, J lost 6 bases, and 11 bases stayed unmatched. Per germline, CDR1 LNHDA and CDR2 SQIVND (reference sequence). The CDR3 runs to 17 residues. The CDR3 here is CASSPSRDRVSNSPLHF. Here the CDR3 DNA reads TGTGCCAGTAGTCCATCCCGGGACAGGGTGAGTAATTCACCCCTCCACTTT. Complete variable domain (other parts from reference TRBV19 and TRBJ1-6): DGGITQSPKYLFRKEGQNVTLSCEQNLNHDAMYWYRQDPGQGLRLIYYSQIVNDFQKGDIAEGYSVSREKKESFPLTVTSAQKNPTAFYLCASSPSRDRVSNSPLHFGNGTRLTVT.

The chain joins TRBV11-2 to TRBJ2-7, with D hard to call. Germline CDR1 and CDR2: SGHAT and FQNNGV. Trimming cost V 8 bases and J 1 base, with 12 bases left between them. This CDR3 spans 13 amino acids. The CDR3 region is CASSPVRSYEQYF. For the CDR3, the DNA is TGTGCCAGCTCCCCCGTCAGGTCCTACGAGCAGTACTTC.

This clone is large (0.1 to 1%) by share. This chain joins TRBV29-1 and TRBJ1-1; D call uncertain. The ends were cut back, 2 bases at V and 4 bases at J, with 17 bases in the middle. The CDR3 has 15 residues. Germline assignment: CDR1 SQVTM and CDR2 ANQGSEA. The DNA for the CDR3 is TGCAGCGTTGAATCCCCTAGCCCAGATCGCACTGAAGCTTTCTTT. Its protein product is CSVESPSPDRTEAFF.

On this clone: The junction does not match germline at one end; this may be a read error. This chain connects TRBV28 to TRBJ2-7; D is unclear. The CDR3 contains 13 residues. Germline V gene lookup returns CDR1 MDHEN and CDR2 SYDVKM. CDR3: CASSPIQSSEQYF. The DNA of the CDR3 is TGTGCCAGCAGTCCGATTCAGTCCTCCGAGCAGTACTTC.

The chain recombines TRBV27 with TRBJ2-7, with D possibly TRBD1 on 6 matching bases. Trimming removed 6 bases from V and 4 bases from J, with 13 bases in between. The CDR3 is made up of 13 amino acids. Germline CDR1 and CDR2: MNHEY and SMNVEV (reference sequence). The CDR3 DNA reads as TGTGCCAGCAGCCCGGGGACATCATACGAGCAGTACTTC. It encodes CASSPGTSYEQYF.

CDR3 in DNA: TGTGCCAGCAGCCCTCTCGGACTAGCGGACCGTAATGAGCAGTTCTTC. It translates to CASSPLGLADRNEQFF. This rearrangement joins TRBV7-6 to TRBJ2-1; 10 bases match TRBD2. Germline CDR1 and CDR2: SGHVS and FNYEAQ. This CDR3 contains 16 residues. Losses at the gene ends were 5 bases for V and 7 bases for J; bases not matched to a gene: 11.

The gene calls are TRBV11-3 and TRBJ2-7; D gene ambiguous. Trimming took 1 base from V and 4 from J, leaving 8 bases between them. The CDR3 runs to 13 residues. The germline CDR1 and CDR2 sequences are SGHNT and YENEEA. The CDR3 loop reads CASSLARPYEQYF. CDR3 nucleotide sequence: TGTGCCAGCAGCTTAGCCCGGCCGTACGAGCAGTACTTC. Variable domain in full (rest from reference TRBV11-3 and TRBJ2-7): EAGVVQSPRYKIIEKKQPVAFWCNPISGHNTLYWYLQNLGQGPELLIRYENEEAVDDSQLPKDRFSAERLKGVDSTLKIQPAELGDSAVYLCASSLARPYEQYFGPGTRLTVT.

The rearrangement joins TRBV30 to TRBJ2-3, with 10 bases lining up with TRBD1. Unmatched junction bases numbered 6, after V lost 3 bases and J lost 3 bases. CDR3 length equals 15 residues. The germline CDR1 and CDR2 sequences are GTSNPN and SVGIG (reference sequence). CDR3 bases: TGTGCCTGGAGATTCCGGGACAGGGGTACAGATACGCAGTATTTT. This translates into CAWRFRDRGTDTQYF.

V usage is TRBV6-1 and J usage is TRBJ2-7; 10 bases are a match to TRBD2. From germline, CDR1 is MNHNS and CDR2 SASEGT. J lost 4 bases, V lost 4 bases, and 7 bases had no gene match. CDR3 length: 15 amino acids. This CDR3 reads CASSGELAGGYEQYF. The CDR3 region has the DNA TGTGCCAGCAGTGGTGAGTTAGCGGGGGGATACGAGCAGTACTTC.

J is TRBJ2-7 and V is TRBV19; D unresolved. V dropped 1 base and J dropped 1 base, with 11 bases sitting between them. The germline V gene has CDR1 LNHDA and CDR2 SQIVND (reference sequence). CDR3 length equals 15 residues. CDR3 region: CASSIAGTLSYEQYF. As DNA, the CDR3 is TGTGCCAGTAGTATAGCAGGAACCTTGTCCTACGAGCAGTACTTC.

The chain links TRBV6-6 to TRBJ2-1; D is possibly TRBD2 (6 bases). V was trimmed by 4 bases and J by 7 bases, leaving 8 bases between them. The CDR3 is made up of 12 amino acids. Germline assignment: CDR1 MNHNY and CDR2 SVGAGI (reference sequence). CDR3 coding DNA: TGTGCCAGCAGTTTCCGGGGGAATGAGCAGTTCTTC. Residues: CASSFRGNEQFF.

As DNA, the CDR3 is TGTGCCAGCAGTTGGTCAGGGGTGAACACTGAAGCTTTCTTT. Amino acid sequence: CASSWSGVNTEAFF. The chain uses TRBV27 and TRBJ1-1; possible D gene TRBD1, 6 bases. The CDR3 totals 14 residues. The germline V gene has CDR1 MNHEY and CDR2 SMNVEV (reference sequence). Trimming cost V 4 bases and J 0 bases, with 9 bases left between them.

The chain employs TRBV27 and TRBJ2-7, with a weak D call TRBD2 (6 bases). Trimming shortened V by 2 bases and J by 7 bases, and 18 bases separated the two germline ends. Germline V gene lookup returns CDR1 MNHEY and CDR2 SMNVEV (reference sequence). This CDR3 is 15 amino acids long. CDR3 nucleotides: TGTGCCAGCAGTTTAATCGGCGGGACCTCTAGAGAGCAGTACTTC. Its translation is CASSLIGGTSREQYF.

CDR3 coding DNA: TGTGCCAGCAGCGGCCAGGGTCCGGGATCCTACAATGAGCAGTTCTTC. Protein sequence: CASSGQGPGSYNEQFF. The chain couples TRBV7-9 to TRBJ2-1; D may correspond to TRBD1 or TRBD2 (5 bases each). Germline assignment: CDR1 SEHNR and CDR2 FQNEAQ (reference sequence). CDR3 length: 16 residues. V was shortened by 5 bases and J by 1 base, with 15 bases between the two germline ends.